This is a list of T cell receptor beta chains from one sample in a study of early T cells in non-severe SARS-CoV-2 infection. TCRdb analysed the 5' RACE reads with MiXCR anew, one entry per CDR3 protein. This table has 77,000 or so distinct CDR3 sequences, approximately 15% appearing once. The source was whole blood, collected at baseline. The receptors come from an adult who was a healthcare worker with PCR-confirmed SARS-CoV-2 infection or an uninfected control (not recorded which). Each CDR3 is given with its conserved first and last residue. D genes are given only for firm matches. Not every row has a clone size; where given, it reads once, few, many or a size class.

d_call: NA; v_call: TRBV29-1; clone_size: many; j_call: TRBJ1-2; cdr3_aa: CSVDKTPGDYTF; cdr3_nt: TGCAGCGTTGACAAAACCCCGGGGGACTACACCTTC
d_call: NA; v_call: TRBV5-1; clone_size: few; j_call: TRBJ1-1; cdr3_aa: CASSPPGGATEAFF; cdr3_nt: TGCGCCAGCAGCCCCCCCGGTGGAGCGACTGAAGCTTTCTTT
d_call: TRBD1; v_call: TRBV6-1; clone_size: many; j_call: TRBJ1-4; cdr3_aa: CASSRDRVNEKLFF; cdr3_nt: TGTGCCAGCAGCCGGGACAGGGTTAATGAAAAACTGTTTTTT
d_call: TRBD1; v_call: TRBV5-6; clone_size: few; j_call: TRBJ1-1; cdr3_aa: CASSLVLQGAAFF; cdr3_nt: TGTGCCAGCAGCTTGGTTCTCCAGGGGGCAGCTTTCTTT
d_call: TRBD2; v_call: TRBV11-3; clone_size: few; j_call: TRBJ2-5; cdr3_aa: CASSLAGVETQYF; cdr3_nt: TGTGCCAGCAGTCTAGCGGGAGTGGAGACCCAGTACTTC
d_call: NA; v_call: TRBV7-6; clone_size: few; j_call: TRBJ2-5; cdr3_aa: CASSSEINRGETQYF; cdr3_nt: TGTGCCAGCAGCTCGGAGATCAATAGGGGGGAGACCCAGTACTTC
d_call: NA; v_call: TRBV7-2; clone_size: NA; j_call: TRBJ2-7; cdr3_aa: CASSLGTPLEQYF; cdr3_nt: TGTGCCAGCAGCCTCGGGACTCCTTTGGAGCAGTACTTC
d_call: NA; v_call: TRBV12-2; clone_size: few; j_call: TRBJ2-3; cdr3_aa: CASRHDPGLGWMNTQYF; cdr3_nt: TGTGCAAGTCGCCATGACCCGGGACTTGGGTGGATGAATACGCAGTATTTT
d_call: NA; v_call: TRBV28; clone_size: many; j_call: TRBJ1-5; cdr3_aa: CASRSLARGGQPQHF; cdr3_nt: TGTGCCAGCAGGTCCTTAGCGAGGGGCGGACAGCCCCAGCATTTT
d_call: TRBD2; v_call: TRBV7-2; clone_size: many; j_call: TRBJ2-2; cdr3_aa: CASSLDPPAASGREGGELFF; cdr3_nt: TGTGCCAGCAGCTTAGACCCCCCGGCGGCTAGCGGGAGAGAAGGCGGGGAGCTGTTTTTT
d_call: TRBD1; v_call: TRBV23-1; clone_size: NA; j_call: TRBJ2-7; cdr3_aa: CASSQPAHRGHYEQYF; cdr3_nt: TGCGCCAGCAGTCAGCCTGCCCACAGGGGGCACTACGAGCAGTACTTC
d_call: TRBD2; v_call: TRBV7-2; clone_size: few; j_call: TRBJ2-1; cdr3_aa: CASSSKAGTSGNEQFF; cdr3_nt: TGTGCCAGCAGCTCGAAAGCCGGGACTAGCGGTAATGAGCAGTTCTTC
d_call: NA; v_call: TRBV11-2; clone_size: few; j_call: TRBJ2-7; cdr3_aa: CASSLGPGWGEQYF; cdr3_nt: TGTGCCAGCAGCTTAGGTCCAGGGTGGGGCGAGCAGTACTTC
d_call: NA; v_call: TRBV28; clone_size: many; j_call: TRBJ2-7; cdr3_aa: CASSPPHRPDEQYF; cdr3_nt: TGTGCCAGCAGTCCCCCCCACCGTCCCGACGAGCAGTACTTC
d_call: TRBD2; v_call: TRBV3-1; clone_size: NA; j_call: TRBJ2-1; cdr3_aa: CASRVSGSHRDEQFF; cdr3_nt: TGTGCCAGCAGAGTCAGCGGGAGCCACAGGGATGAGCAGTTCTTC
d_call: NA; v_call: TRBV10-2; clone_size: many; j_call: TRBJ2-4; cdr3_aa: CASSEDGSQENIQYF; cdr3_nt: TGCGCCAGCAGTGAAGATGGGAGCCAGGAAAACATTCAGTACTTC
d_call: NA; v_call: TRBV12-2; clone_size: NA; j_call: TRBJ2-7; cdr3_aa: CASRFKDYEQYF; cdr3_nt: TGTGCAAGTCGCTTCAAGGACTACGAGCAGTACTTC
d_call: NA; v_call: TRBV19; clone_size: NA; j_call: TRBJ2-1; cdr3_aa: CASSIAFNEQFF; cdr3_nt: TGTGCCAGTAGTATCGCGTTCAATGAGCAGTTCTTC
d_call: TRBD2; v_call: TRBV20-1; clone_size: few; j_call: TRBJ2-7; cdr3_aa: CSAGTSGTYEQYF; cdr3_nt: TGCAGTGCCGGGACTAGCGGCACCTACGAGCAGTACTTC
d_call: NA; v_call: TRBV7-2; clone_size: many; j_call: TRBJ2-7; cdr3_aa: CASSFGAYEQYF; cdr3_nt: TGTGCCAGCAGCTTTGGAGCCTACGAGCAGTACTTC
d_call: NA; v_call: TRBV5-4; clone_size: NA; j_call: TRBJ2-7; cdr3_aa: CASSWRGNSYEQYF; cdr3_nt: TGTGCCAGCAGTTGGCGAGGGAACTCCTACGAGCAGTACTTC
d_call: NA; v_call: TRBV21-1; clone_size: few; j_call: TRBJ1-6; cdr3_aa: CASTPGGAPLHF; cdr3_nt: TGTGCCAGCACCCCAGGCGGGGCACCCCTCCACTTT
d_call: NA; v_call: TRBV29-1; clone_size: few; j_call: TRBJ2-1; cdr3_aa: CSVRITNEQFF; cdr3_nt: TGCAGCGTCCGGATAACCAATGAGCAGTTCTTC
d_call: TRBD2; v_call: TRBV5-6; clone_size: few; j_call: TRBJ2-7; cdr3_aa: CASSSLAGSSYSYEQYF; cdr3_nt: TGTGCCAGCAGCTCCCTAGCGGGATCTTCATATTCCTACGAGCAGTACTTC
d_call: NA; v_call: TRBV6-4; clone_size: few; j_call: TRBJ1-6; cdr3_aa: CASSSRLGGSPLHF; cdr3_nt: TGTGCCAGCAGCTCTCGGCTCGGCGGTTCACCCCTCCACTTT
d_call: NA; v_call: TRBV19; clone_size: many; j_call: TRBJ2-1; cdr3_aa: CASSIGGGDEQFF; cdr3_nt: TGTGCCAGTAGTATCGGTGGGGGAGATGAGCAGTTCTTC
d_call: NA; v_call: TRBV11-3; clone_size: many; j_call: TRBJ2-1; cdr3_aa: CASSPRDKGPTNNEQFF; cdr3_nt: TGTGCCAGCAGCCCCCGGGACAAGGGACCCACCAACAATGAGCAGTTCTTC
d_call: NA; v_call: TRBV5-1; clone_size: many; j_call: TRBJ1-1; cdr3_aa: CASSLQGNTEAFF; cdr3_nt: TGTGCCAGCAGCTTGCAGGGGAACACTGAAGCTTTCTTT
d_call: TRBD1; v_call: TRBV12-3/TRBV12-4; clone_size: few; j_call: TRBJ1-1; cdr3_aa: CASSPSPGQGHTEAFF; cdr3_nt: TGTGCCAGCAGCCCCTCCCCGGGACAGGGACACACTGAAGCTTTCTTT
d_call: NA; v_call: TRBV28; clone_size: NA; j_call: TRBJ1-1; cdr3_aa: CASSLLSKDEAFF; cdr3_nt: TGTGCCAGCAGTTTACTGAGCAAGGATGAAGCTTTCTTT
d_call: NA; v_call: TRBV2; clone_size: many; j_call: TRBJ1-5; cdr3_aa: CASNRDSNQPQHF; cdr3_nt: TGTGCCAGCAACCGGGACAGCAATCAGCCCCAGCATTTT
d_call: NA; v_call: TRBV18; clone_size: few; j_call: TRBJ2-1; cdr3_aa: CASSPLGTAYNEQFF; cdr3_nt: TGTGCCAGCTCACCTCTCGGGACGGCTTACAATGAGCAGTTCTTC
d_call: TRBD2; v_call: TRBV9; clone_size: NA; j_call: TRBJ2-7; cdr3_aa: CASSHPRTSGRNPYEQYF; cdr3_nt: TGTGCCAGCAGCCACCCCCGGACTAGCGGGAGAAACCCCTACGAGCAGTACTTC
d_call: NA; v_call: TRBV12-3/TRBV12-4; clone_size: NA; j_call: TRBJ2-3; cdr3_aa: CASSFQGGIDTQYF; cdr3_nt: TGTGCCAGCAGTTTTCAGGGCGGGATAGATACGCAGTATTTT
d_call: NA; v_call: TRBV30; clone_size: NA; j_call: TRBJ1-2; cdr3_aa: CAWSPTVWGYTF; cdr3_nt: TGTGCCTGGAGTCCTACCGTCTGGGGCTACACCTTC
d_call: NA; v_call: TRBV18; clone_size: few; j_call: TRBJ2-3; cdr3_aa: CASSPLGTEPDTQYF; cdr3_nt: TGTGCCAGCTCACCACTCGGGACGGAACCAGATACGCAGTATTTT
d_call: NA; v_call: TRBV18; clone_size: NA; j_call: TRBJ1-1; cdr3_aa: CASSPLSGNTEAFF; cdr3_nt: TGTGCCAGCTCACCCCTGTCAGGGAACACTGAAGCTTTCTTT
d_call: NA; v_call: TRBV20-1; clone_size: NA; j_call: TRBJ2-7; cdr3_aa: CSASGPYEQYF; cdr3_nt: TGCAGTGCCTCTGGACCCTACGAGCAGTACTTC
d_call: NA; v_call: TRBV7-2; clone_size: NA; j_call: TRBJ2-3; cdr3_aa: CASSPLAGATDTQYF; cdr3_nt: TGTGCCAGCAGCCCACTGGCAGGGGCCACAGATACGCAGTATTTT
d_call: NA; v_call: TRBV18; clone_size: NA; j_call: TRBJ2-5; cdr3_aa: CASSPQVGRQETQYF; cdr3_nt: TGTGCCAGCTCACCACAGGTGGGGCGGCAAGAGACCCAGTACTTC
d_call: NA; v_call: TRBV29-1; clone_size: NA; j_call: TRBJ1-2; cdr3_aa: CSVGRGNGYTF; cdr3_nt: TGCAGCGTCGGACGGGGGAATGGCTACACCTTC
d_call: NA; v_call: TRBV5-1; clone_size: NA; j_call: TRBJ2-7; cdr3_aa: CTSSFQEREQYF; cdr3_nt: TGCACCAGCAGCTTTCAGGAGCGCGAGCAGTACTTC
d_call: NA; v_call: TRBV5-4; clone_size: many; j_call: TRBJ1-1; cdr3_aa: CASSSGGAQNTEAFF; cdr3_nt: TGTGCCAGCAGCTCGGGGGGGGCTCAGAACACTGAAGCTTTCTTT
d_call: TRBD2; v_call: TRBV12-3/TRBV12-4; clone_size: NA; j_call: TRBJ2-1; cdr3_aa: CASFFGAGGRYNEQFF; cdr3_nt: TGTGCCAGCTTCTTCGGGGCGGGAGGCAGGTACAATGAGCAGTTCTTC
d_call: NA; v_call: TRBV24-1; clone_size: few; j_call: TRBJ2-1; cdr3_aa: CATSDLNSGDEQFF; cdr3_nt: TGTGCCACCAGTGATCTCAACTCTGGGGATGAGCAGTTCTTC
d_call: TRBD1; v_call: TRBV28; clone_size: NA; j_call: TRBJ1-5; cdr3_aa: CASIGTGYNQPQHF; cdr3_nt: TGTGCCAGCATCGGGACAGGGTACAATCAGCCCCAGCATTTT
d_call: NA; v_call: TRBV14; clone_size: few; j_call: TRBJ1-1; cdr3_aa: CASSQGMNTEAFF; cdr3_nt: TGTGCCAGCAGCCAAGGCATGAACACTGAAGCTTTCTTT
d_call: NA; v_call: TRBV28; clone_size: NA; j_call: TRBJ2-7; cdr3_aa: CASSLSGQRYF; cdr3_nt: TGTGCCAGCAGTCTCTCCGGACAGAGGTACTTC
d_call: NA; v_call: TRBV7-2; clone_size: few; j_call: TRBJ2-2; cdr3_aa: CASRPGLDRGELFF; cdr3_nt: TGTGCCAGCAGACCCGGACTCGATCGCGGGGAGCTGTTTTTT
d_call: TRBD2; v_call: TRBV5-1; clone_size: many; j_call: TRBJ2-7; cdr3_aa: CASTPGTRTTYEQYF; cdr3_nt: TGCGCCAGTACTCCCGGGACTAGGACGACTTACGAGCAGTACTTC
d_call: NA; v_call: TRBV30; clone_size: NA; j_call: TRBJ1-2; cdr3_aa: CAWSLGQVGGYTF; cdr3_nt: TGTGCCTGGAGTTTAGGACAAGTGGGTGGCTACACCTTC
d_call: TRBD2; v_call: TRBV20-1; clone_size: NA; j_call: TRBJ2-1; cdr3_aa: CSARRPSGINEQFF; cdr3_nt: TGCAGTGCCCGAAGGCCTAGCGGGATCAATGAGCAGTTCTTC
d_call: TRBD2; v_call: TRBV7-9; clone_size: NA; j_call: TRBJ2-1; cdr3_aa: CASSLGDGTTNEQFF; cdr3_nt: TGTGCCAGCAGCTTAGGGGATGGGACTACCAATGAGCAGTTCTTC
d_call: TRBD2; v_call: TRBV28; clone_size: many; j_call: TRBJ2-3; cdr3_aa: CASSLTSGANTDTQYF; cdr3_nt: TGTGCCAGCAGTTTAACTAGCGGGGCTAACACAGATACGCAGTATTTT
d_call: TRBD1; v_call: TRBV5-1; clone_size: many; j_call: TRBJ1-6; cdr3_aa: CASSLAGGSRSPLHF; cdr3_nt: TGCGCCAGCAGCTTGGCAGGGGGATCACGCTCACCCCTCCACTTT
d_call: TRBD2; v_call: TRBV3-1; clone_size: many; j_call: TRBJ2-5; cdr3_aa: CASSPAGRGETQYF; cdr3_nt: TGTGCCAGCAGCCCAGCGGGGCGAGGCGAGACCCAGTACTTC
d_call: TRBD1; v_call: TRBV6-1; clone_size: few; j_call: TRBJ2-7; cdr3_aa: CASSVTGTGTGEQYF; cdr3_nt: TGTGCCAGCAGTGTAACCGGGACAGGGACCGGGGAGCAGTACTTC
d_call: NA; v_call: TRBV28; clone_size: few; j_call: TRBJ2-4; cdr3_aa: CASSVKVWGNIQYF; cdr3_nt: TGTGCCAGCAGCGTTAAGGTTTGGGGGAACATTCAGTACTTC